The 14 T cell receptor beta chains listed next were all sequenced from one sample in a study of cytomegalovirus exposure and HLA in healthy donors. Sequencing used immunoSEQ multiplex PCR; TCRdb keeps in-frame clones, though not all of them. Found here are 150,000 to 200,000 clones, about 85% of them singletons; the top ten hold more than 15%. The specimen was PBMCs. These receptors were taken from a man younger than 30 in good health and CMV-seropositive.

This clone showed up just once. The chain is built from TRBV4-2 and TRBJ1-1, with no clear D. V lost 3 bases and J lost 1, with 9 bases in between. The V gene's germline CDR1 is LGHNA and CDR2 YNFKEQ. The CDR3 totals 14 residues. As DNA, the CDR3 is TGTGCCAGCAGCCATCCTCAGAAGAACACTGAAGCTTTCTTT. Amino acid sequence: CASSHPQKNTEAFF.

This chain links TRBV2 with TRBJ1-5; 7 bases are a match to TRBD1. The germline CDR1 and CDR2 sequences are SNHLY and FYNNEI. The CDR3 covers 14 residues. V shed 5 bases and J 4 bases; nucleotides not matched to a gene: 5. The CDR3 loop is CASSWDSRNQPQHF. Here the CDR3 DNA reads TGTGCCAGCAGTTGGGACAGTCGTAATCAGCCCCAGCATTTT.

This chain connects TRBV30 to TRBJ2-5; D ambiguous. The CDR3 consists of 11 residues. In germline, CDR1 is GTSNPN, CDR2 SVGIG (reference sequence). Deletions cut 1 base from V and 5 bases from J, with 5 bases between. The CDR3 here is CAWSGLETQYF. Here the CDR3 DNA reads TGTGCCTGGAGTGGTCTGGAGACCCAGTACTTC.

This chain links TRBV6-1 with TRBJ2-1, with 7 bases identical to TRBD1. The CDR3 length is 13 residues. Trimming at V came to 6 bases and at J to 6 bases, leaving 5 bases not matched to a gene. Germline V gene data show CDR1 as MNHNS and CDR2 as SASEGT. The CDR3 DNA sequence: TGTGCCAGCAGCAGACAGGGATCCAATGAGCAGTTCTTC. It translates to CASSRQGSNEQFF.

This chain connects TRBV5-1 to TRBJ1-1, with D unresolved. Trimming took 1 base from V and 3 from J, leaving 16 bases between them. This CDR3 has 16 amino acids. CDR1 is SGHRS, CDR2 YFSETQ, per germline. Here the CDR3 DNA reads TGCGCCAGCAGCTTGAGAGGGTTAGGTATCGACACTGAAGCTTTCTTT. It translates to CASSLRGLGIDTEAFF. The entire variable domain, with the rest obtained from reference TRBV5-1 and TRBJ1-1, is as follows: KAGVTQTPRYLIKTRGQQVTLSCSPISGHRSVSWYQQTPGQGLQFLFEYFSETQRNKGNFPGRFSGRQFSNSRSEMNVSTLELGDSALYLCASSLRGLGIDTEAFFGQGTRLTVV.

This clone showed up just a few times. The chain uses TRBV25-1 and TRBJ1-2; TRBD1 agrees at 9 bases. Germline-derived CDR1 and CDR2 are MGHDK and SYGVNS. The CDR3 is 15 amino acids. Trimming took 2 bases from V and 4 from J; bases not matched to a gene: 5. As DNA, the CDR3 is TGTGCCAGCAGTGAACCGGGACAGGGAGGCTATGGCTACACCTTC. It is translated as CASSEPGQGGYGYTF.

This chain joins TRBV11-1 and TRBJ2-1; the match to TRBD2 covers 15 bases. Germline loops: CDR1 SGHAT, CDR2 FQDESV (reference sequence). The CDR3 spans 17 residues. The trim removed 1 base at V and 5 bases at J, leaving 3 bases unmatched. This CDR3 reads CASSLGGLAGGHNEQFF. The CDR3 DNA reads as TGTGCCAGCAGCTTAGGGGGACTAGCGGGAGGCCACAATGAGCAGTTCTTC.

The gene calls are TRBV4-1 and TRBJ2-5; 11 bases agree with TRBD2. The trim removed 0 bases at V and 0 bases at J, leaving 6 bases unmatched. This CDR3 is built from 18 residues. CDR1 and CDR2 (germline): MGHRA, YSYEKL. The CDR3 loop reads CASSQESGTSGDQETQYF. The CDR3 bases are TGCGCCAGCAGCCAAGAAAGTGGGACTAGCGGCGACCAAGAGACCCAGTACTTC.

The V and J genes are TRBV30 and TRBJ2-1; 12 positions agree with TRBD2. Per germline, CDR1 GTSNPN and CDR2 SVGIG (reference sequence). The length of the CDR3 is 14 residues. J was trimmed by 8 bases and V by 0 bases; bases with no gene match: 2. The CDR3 nucleotides are TGTGCCTGGAGTGTACTAGCGGGAGGCGATGAGCAGTTCTTC. It encodes CAWSVLAGGDEQFF.

The chain uses TRBV11-2 and TRBJ1-1; no clear D. V shed 6 bases and J shed 2 bases, with 10 bases lying between them. This CDR3 has 13 amino acids. CDR1 is SGHAT and CDR2 is FQNNGV in the germline V gene. The CDR3 sequence is CASRQRENTEAFF. The CDR3 coding sequence is TGTGCCAGCAGACAGAGGGAAAACACTGAAGCTTTCTTT. The full variable domain, its missing parts supplied by reference TRBV11-2 and TRBJ1-1, is EAGVAQSPRYKIIEKRQSVAFWCNPISGHATLYWYQQILGQGPKLLIQFQNNGVVDDSQLPKDRFSAERLKGVDSTLKIQPAKLEDSAVYLCASRQRENTEAFFGQGTRLTVV.

The rearrangement joins TRBV2 to TRBJ1-2, with a weak D call TRBD1 (5 bases). CDR1 and CDR2 (germline): SNHLY, FYNNEI. Trimming removed 2 bases at V and 6 bases at J, with 16 bases between. This CDR3 is 15 amino acids long. CDR3 loop: CASSETGAQLDGYTF. In DNA form, the CDR3 reads TGTGCCAGCAGTGAAACAGGAGCACAGCTCGATGGCTACACCTTC.

The chain uses TRBV7-2 and TRBJ1-1; D is ambiguous. The CDR3 totals 13 residues. Trimming removed 4 bases from V and 4 bases from J, with 10 bases in between. Germline loops: CDR1 SGHTA, CDR2 FQGNSA. The CDR3 DNA reads as TGTGCCAGCAGCTCGCGGGTAGGCACTGAAGCTTTCTTT. This gives the protein CASSSRVGTEAFF. The whole variable domain, filled in from reference TRBV7-2 and TRBJ1-1, reads GAGVSQSPSNKVTEKGKDVELRCDPISGHTALYWYRQSLGQGLEFLIYFQGNSAPDKSGLPSDRFSAERTGGSVSTLTIQRTQQEDSAVYLCASSSRVGTEAFFGQGTRLTVV.

The chain combines TRBV28 with TRBJ1-1, with 9 bases aligning to TRBD1. Looked up from germline, CDR1 is MDHEN and CDR2 is SYDVKM. This CDR3 spans 14 amino acids. Trimming at V came to 6 bases and at J to 4 bases, leaving 6 bases not matched to a gene. The CDR3 reads CASRKPGQGTEAFF. The CDR3 bases are TGTGCCAGCAGAAAACCGGGACAGGGCACTGAAGCTTTCTTT.

V is TRBV28 and J is TRBJ1-5; D possibly corresponds to TRBD1 (5 bases). CDR1 and CDR2 (germline): MDHEN, SYDVKM. The V and J ends lost 3 bases and 0 bases respectively, with 12 bases between them. This CDR3 comprises 16 residues. DNA for the CDR3: TGTGCCAGCAGTTTCTCGGGACTCTATAGCAATCAGCCCCAGCATTTT. Translating it yields CASSFSGLYSNQPQHF.